This T cell receptor (beta chain) is from a study of early T cells in non-severe SARS-CoV-2 infection. Findings and caveats of the study: VDJdb matches were skewed toward anti-spike CD8 T cell responses.

Concerning this clonotype: What it binds is unknown.

Germline CDR1 is DFQATT and CDR2 is SNEGSKA (reference sequence). The CDR3 is made up of 12 amino acids. Individual cDNA molecules received unique molecular identifiers during library preparation. TCRdb analysed the 5' RACE reads with MiXCR anew, one entry per CDR3 protein. The table includes about 50,000 distinct CDR3 sequences, about 14% detected once. The V gene is TRBV20-1, the J gene TRBJ2-1; D unresolved. Source: whole blood, taken at baseline. The TCR was taken from an adult who was a healthcare worker with PCR-confirmed SARS-CoV-2 infection or an uninfected control (not recorded which). As DNA, the CDR3 is TGCAGGCCCCCCGCCAGGACCAATGAGCAGTTCTTC. Protein: CRPPARTNEQFF.